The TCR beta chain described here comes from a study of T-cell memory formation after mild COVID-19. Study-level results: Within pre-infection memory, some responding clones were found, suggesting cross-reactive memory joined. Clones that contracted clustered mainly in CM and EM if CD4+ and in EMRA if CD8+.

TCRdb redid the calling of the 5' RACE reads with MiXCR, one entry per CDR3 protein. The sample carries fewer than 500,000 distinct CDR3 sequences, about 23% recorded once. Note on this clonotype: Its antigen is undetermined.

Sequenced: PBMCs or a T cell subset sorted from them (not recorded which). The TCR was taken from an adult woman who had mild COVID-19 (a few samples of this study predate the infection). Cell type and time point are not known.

CDR3 in DNA: TGCAGCGTTGGGGACACCCCTAATCAGCCCCAGCATTTT. This sequence encodes CSVGDTPNQPQHF. The chain recombines TRBV29-1 with TRBJ1-5, with D possibly being TRBD1 (6 bases). The CDR3 has 13 residues. Between the trimmed V and J ends, which lost 4 bases and 4 bases, there was a span of 11 bases. Germline V gives CDR1 SQVTM, CDR2 ANQGSEA.